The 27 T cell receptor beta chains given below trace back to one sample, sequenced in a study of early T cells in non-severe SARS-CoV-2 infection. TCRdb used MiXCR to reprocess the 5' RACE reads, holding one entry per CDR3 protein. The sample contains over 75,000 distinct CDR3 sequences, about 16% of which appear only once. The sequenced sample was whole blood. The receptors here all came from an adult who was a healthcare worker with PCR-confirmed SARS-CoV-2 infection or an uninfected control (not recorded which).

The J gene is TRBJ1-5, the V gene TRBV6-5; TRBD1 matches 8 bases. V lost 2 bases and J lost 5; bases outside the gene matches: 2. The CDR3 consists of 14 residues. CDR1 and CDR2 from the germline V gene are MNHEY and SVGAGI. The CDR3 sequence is CASSYQTGDQPQHF. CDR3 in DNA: TGTGCCAGCAGTTACCAGACAGGGGATCAGCCCCAGCATTTT.

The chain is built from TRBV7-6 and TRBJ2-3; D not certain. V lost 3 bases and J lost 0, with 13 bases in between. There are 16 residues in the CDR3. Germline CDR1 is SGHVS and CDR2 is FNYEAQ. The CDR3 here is CASSFTTGPSTDTQYF. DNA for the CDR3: TGTGCCAGCAGCTTCACGACCGGACCCAGCACAGATACGCAGTATTTT.

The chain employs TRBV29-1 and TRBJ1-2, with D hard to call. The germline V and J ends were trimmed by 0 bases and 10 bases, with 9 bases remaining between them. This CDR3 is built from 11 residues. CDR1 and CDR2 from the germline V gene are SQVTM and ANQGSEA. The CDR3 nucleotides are TGCAGCGTTGAAGAGGGCCCAGACTACACCTTC. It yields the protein CSVEEGPDYTF. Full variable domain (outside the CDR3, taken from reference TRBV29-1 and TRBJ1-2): SAVISQKPSRDICQRGTSLTIQCQVDSQVTMMFWYRQQPGQSLTLIATANQGSEATYESGFVIDKFPISRPNLTFSTLTVSNMSPEDSSIYLCSVEEGPDYTFGSGTRLTVV.

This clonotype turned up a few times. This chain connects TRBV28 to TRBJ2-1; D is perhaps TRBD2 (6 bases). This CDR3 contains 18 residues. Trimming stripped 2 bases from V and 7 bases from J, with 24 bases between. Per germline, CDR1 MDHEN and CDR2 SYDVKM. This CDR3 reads CASSLVFSGTLRDNEQFF. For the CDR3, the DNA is TGTGCCAGCAGTTTAGTTTTTAGCGGCACCCTAAGGGATAATGAGCAGTTCTTC.

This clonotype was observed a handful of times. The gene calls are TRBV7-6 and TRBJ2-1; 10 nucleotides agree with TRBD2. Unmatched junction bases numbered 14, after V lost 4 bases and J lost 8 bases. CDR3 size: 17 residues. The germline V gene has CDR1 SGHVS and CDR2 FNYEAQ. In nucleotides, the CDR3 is TGTGCCAGCAGCTCCCCGTTTAGCGGGAGGTCTAACGATGAGCAGTTCTTC. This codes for CASSSPFSGRSNDEQFF.

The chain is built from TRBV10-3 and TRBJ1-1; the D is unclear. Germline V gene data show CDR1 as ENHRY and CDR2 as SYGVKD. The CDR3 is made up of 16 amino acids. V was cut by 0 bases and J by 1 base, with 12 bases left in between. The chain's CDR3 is CAISESAVSTNTEAFF. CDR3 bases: TGTGCCATCAGTGAGTCGGCGGTCTCTACGAACACTGAAGCTTTCTTT.

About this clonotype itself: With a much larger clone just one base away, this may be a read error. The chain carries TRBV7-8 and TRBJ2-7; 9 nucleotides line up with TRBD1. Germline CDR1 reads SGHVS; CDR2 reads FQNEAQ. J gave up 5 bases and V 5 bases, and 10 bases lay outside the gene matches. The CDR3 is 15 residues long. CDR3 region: CASSPRDRAKDEQYF. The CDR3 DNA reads TGTGCCAGCAGCCCAAGGGACAGGGCCAAGGACGAGCAGTACTTC. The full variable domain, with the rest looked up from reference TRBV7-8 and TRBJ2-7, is GAGVSQSPRYKVAKRGQDVALRCDPISGHVSLFWYQQALGQGPEFLTYFQNEAQLDKSGLPSDRFFAERPEGSVSTLKIQRTQQEDSAVYLCASSPRDRAKDEQYFGPGTRLTVT.

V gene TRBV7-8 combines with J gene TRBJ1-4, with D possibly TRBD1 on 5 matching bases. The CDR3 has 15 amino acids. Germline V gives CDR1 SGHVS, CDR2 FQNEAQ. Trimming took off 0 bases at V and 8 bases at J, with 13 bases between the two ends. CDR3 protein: CASSLAWGVGEKLFF. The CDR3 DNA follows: TGTGCCAGCAGCTTAGCTTGGGGGGTCGGGGAAAAACTGTTTTTT.

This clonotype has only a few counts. The chain's CDR3 is CASSLRVDEQFF. The CDR3 nucleotides read TGTGCCAGCAGTCTTAGAGTCGATGAGCAGTTCTTC. The chain recombines TRBV12-3 or TRBV12-4 with TRBJ2-1; D gene unclear. The CDR3 sequence is 12 residues long. Trimming removed 5 bases from V and 8 bases from J, with 10 bases in between.

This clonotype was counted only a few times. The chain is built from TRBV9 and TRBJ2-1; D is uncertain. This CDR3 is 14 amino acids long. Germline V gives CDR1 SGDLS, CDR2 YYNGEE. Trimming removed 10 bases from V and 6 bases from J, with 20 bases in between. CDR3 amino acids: CAPQFAVTGNEQFF. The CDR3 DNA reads TGTGCCCCACAGTTTGCGGTTACCGGCAATGAGCAGTTCTTC.

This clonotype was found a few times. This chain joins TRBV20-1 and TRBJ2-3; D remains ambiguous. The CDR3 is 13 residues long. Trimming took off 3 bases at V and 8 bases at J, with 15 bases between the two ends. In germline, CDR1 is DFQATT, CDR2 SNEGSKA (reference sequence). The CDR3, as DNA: TGCAGTGCTAGTGGCCTTGGCATTAGTACGCAGTATTTT. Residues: CSASGLGISTQYF.

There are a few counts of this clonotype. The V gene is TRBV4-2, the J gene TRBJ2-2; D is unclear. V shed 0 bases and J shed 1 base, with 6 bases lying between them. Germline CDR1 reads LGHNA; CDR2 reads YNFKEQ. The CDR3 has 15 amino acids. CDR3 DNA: TGTGCCAGCAGCCAAGATAGCCAGAACACCGGGGAGCTGTTTTTT. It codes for CASSQDSQNTGELFF.

The chain's CDR3 is CSAPTPPDNSPLHF. CDR3 DNA sequence: TGCAGTGCCCCAACCCCACCAGACAATTCACCCCTCCACTTT. The genes are TRBV20-1 and TRBJ1-6; no definite D call. CDR1 is DFQATT and CDR2 is SNEGSKA in the germline V gene (reference sequence). The CDR3 loop spans 14 amino acids. Trimming left V 6 bases short and J 7 bases short, with 16 bases between.

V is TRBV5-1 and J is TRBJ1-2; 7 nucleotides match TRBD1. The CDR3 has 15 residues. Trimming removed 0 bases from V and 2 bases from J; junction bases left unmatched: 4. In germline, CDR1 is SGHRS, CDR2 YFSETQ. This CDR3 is CASSLGQGNNYGYTF. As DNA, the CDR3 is TGCGCCAGCAGCTTGGGACAGGGTAACAACTATGGCTACACCTTC.

CDR3 in DNA: TGCGCCAGCAGCCAAGATAGCACGGACTTCTGGTCTGTAGCTTTCTTT. Its protein is CASSQDSTDFWSVAFF. This rearrangement joins TRBV4-3 to TRBJ1-1; no definite D call. CDR1 LGHNA and CDR2 YSLEER come from the germline V gene. This CDR3 contains 16 residues. The V gene lost 0 bases and the J gene lost 10 bases, with 21 bases spanning the gap.

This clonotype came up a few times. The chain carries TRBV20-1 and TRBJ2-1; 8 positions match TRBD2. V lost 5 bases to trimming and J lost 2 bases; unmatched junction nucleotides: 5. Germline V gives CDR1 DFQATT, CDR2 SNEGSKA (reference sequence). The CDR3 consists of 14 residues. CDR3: CSAVSGIPYNEQFF. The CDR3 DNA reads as TGCAGTGCTGTTAGCGGGATCCCCTACAATGAGCAGTTCTTC.

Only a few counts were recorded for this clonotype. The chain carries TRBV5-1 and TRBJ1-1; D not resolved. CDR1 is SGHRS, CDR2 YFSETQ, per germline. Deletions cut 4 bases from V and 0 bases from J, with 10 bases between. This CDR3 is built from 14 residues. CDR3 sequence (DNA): TGCGCCAGCAGCCCCGACAATATGAACACTGAAGCTTTCTTT. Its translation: CASSPDNMNTEAFF.

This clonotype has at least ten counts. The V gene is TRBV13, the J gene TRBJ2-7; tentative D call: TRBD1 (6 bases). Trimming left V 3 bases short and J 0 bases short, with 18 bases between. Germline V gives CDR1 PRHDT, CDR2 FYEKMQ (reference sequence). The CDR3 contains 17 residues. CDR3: CASSFGWGRSSSYEQYF. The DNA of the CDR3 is TGTGCCAGCAGCTTTGGGTGGGGGCGCAGCAGCTCCTACGAGCAGTACTTC.

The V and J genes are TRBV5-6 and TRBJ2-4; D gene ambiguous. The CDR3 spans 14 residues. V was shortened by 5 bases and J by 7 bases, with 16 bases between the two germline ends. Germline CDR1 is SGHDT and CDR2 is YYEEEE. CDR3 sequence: CASRRYQLGNIQYF. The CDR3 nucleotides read TGTGCCAGCAGGAGATATCAGTTGGGGAACATTCAGTACTTC.

The CDR3 region is CASSVGGAPGYGYTF. In DNA form, the CDR3 reads TGTGCCAGCAGCGTAGGAGGCGCCCCCGGGTATGGCTACACCTTC. The chain has TRBV9 and TRBJ1-2; D is unclear. Germline V gene sequence: CDR1 SGDLS, CDR2 YYNGEE. Trimming left V 0 bases short and J 5 bases short, with 14 bases between. The CDR3 contains 15 residues.

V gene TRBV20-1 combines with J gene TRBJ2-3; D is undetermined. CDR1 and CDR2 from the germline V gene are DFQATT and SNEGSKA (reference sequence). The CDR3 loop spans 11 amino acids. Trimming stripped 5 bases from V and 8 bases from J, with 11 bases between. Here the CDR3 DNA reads TGCAGTGCTCCGGCCGGGCTTACGCAGTATTTT. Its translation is CSAPAGLTQYF.

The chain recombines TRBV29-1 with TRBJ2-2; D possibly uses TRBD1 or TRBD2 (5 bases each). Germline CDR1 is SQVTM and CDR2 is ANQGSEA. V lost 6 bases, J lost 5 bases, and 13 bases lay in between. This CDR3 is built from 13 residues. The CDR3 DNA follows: TGCAGCGTGGGGGTGGCGAGGACCGGGGAGCTGTTTTTT. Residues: CSVGVARTGELFF.

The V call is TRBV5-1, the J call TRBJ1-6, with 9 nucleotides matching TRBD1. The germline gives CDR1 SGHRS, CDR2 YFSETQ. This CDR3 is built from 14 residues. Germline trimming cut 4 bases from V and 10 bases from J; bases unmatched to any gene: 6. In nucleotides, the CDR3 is TGCGCCAGCAGCGAGGGACAGGGAACGTCACCCCTCCACTTT. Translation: CASSEGQGTSPLHF.

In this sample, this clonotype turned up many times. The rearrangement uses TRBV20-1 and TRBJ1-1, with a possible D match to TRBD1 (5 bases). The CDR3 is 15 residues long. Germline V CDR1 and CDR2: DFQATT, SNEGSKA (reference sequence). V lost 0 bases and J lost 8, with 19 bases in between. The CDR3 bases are TGCAGTGCTAGAGACCAAGGAGAGGGGCAGATCGAAGCTTTCTTT. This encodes CSARDQGEGQIEAFF.

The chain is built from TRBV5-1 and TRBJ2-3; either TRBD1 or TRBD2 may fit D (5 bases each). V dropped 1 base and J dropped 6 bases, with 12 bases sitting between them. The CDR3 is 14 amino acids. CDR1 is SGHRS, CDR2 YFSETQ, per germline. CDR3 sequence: CASSLFSGSDTQYF. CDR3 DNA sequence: TGCGCCAGCAGCTTGTTTTCAGGGAGCGATACGCAGTATTTT.

CDR3 in DNA: TGTGCCAGCGGACGCCTGCGCACAGATACGCAGTATTTT. Protein product: CASGRLRTDTQYF. The V gene is TRBV28, the J gene TRBJ2-3; D uncertain. Per the germline V gene, CDR1 is MDHEN and CDR2 is SYDVKM. V was cut by 8 bases and J by 1 base, with 10 bases left in between. This CDR3 has 13 residues.

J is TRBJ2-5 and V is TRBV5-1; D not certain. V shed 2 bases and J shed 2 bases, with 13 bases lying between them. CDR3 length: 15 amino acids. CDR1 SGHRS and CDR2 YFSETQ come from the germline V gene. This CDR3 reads CASSFVPGPQETQYF. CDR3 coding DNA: TGCGCCAGCAGCTTTGTTCCCGGCCCACAAGAGACCCAGTACTTC.